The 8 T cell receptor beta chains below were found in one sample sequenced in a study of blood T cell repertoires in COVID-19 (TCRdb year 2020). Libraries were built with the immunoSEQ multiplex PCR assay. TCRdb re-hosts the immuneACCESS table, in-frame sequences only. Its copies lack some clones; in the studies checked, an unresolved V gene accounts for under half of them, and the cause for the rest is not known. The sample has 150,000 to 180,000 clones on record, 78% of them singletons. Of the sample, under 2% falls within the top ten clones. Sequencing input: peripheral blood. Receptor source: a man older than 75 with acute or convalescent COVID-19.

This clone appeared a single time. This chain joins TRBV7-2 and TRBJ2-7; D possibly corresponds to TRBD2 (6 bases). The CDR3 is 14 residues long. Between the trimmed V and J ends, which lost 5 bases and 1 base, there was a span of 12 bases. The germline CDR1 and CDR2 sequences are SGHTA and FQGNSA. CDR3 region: CASSRDWRSYEQYF. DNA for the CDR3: TGTGCCAGCAGCCGGGACTGGCGTTCCTACGAGCAGTACTTC.

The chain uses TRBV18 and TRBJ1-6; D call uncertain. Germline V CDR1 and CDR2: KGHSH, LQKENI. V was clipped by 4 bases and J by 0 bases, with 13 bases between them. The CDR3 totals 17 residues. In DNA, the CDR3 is TGTGCCAGCTCACTTGCCCAATCTAGCTCCTATAATTCACCCCTCCACTTT. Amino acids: CASSLAQSSSYNSPLHF.

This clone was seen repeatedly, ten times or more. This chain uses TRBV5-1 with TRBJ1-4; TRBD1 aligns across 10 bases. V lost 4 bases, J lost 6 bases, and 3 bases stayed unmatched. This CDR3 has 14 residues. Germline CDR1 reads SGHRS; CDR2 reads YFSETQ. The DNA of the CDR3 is TGCGCCAGCAGCACCGGGACAGGGGATGAAAAACTGTTTTTT. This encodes CASSTGTGDEKLFF.

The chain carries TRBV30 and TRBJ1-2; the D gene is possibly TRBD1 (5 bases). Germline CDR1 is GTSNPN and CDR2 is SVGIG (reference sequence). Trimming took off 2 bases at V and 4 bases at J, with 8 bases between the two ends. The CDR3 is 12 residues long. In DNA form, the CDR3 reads TGTGCCTGGAGTCGCGGGACCTATGGCTACACCTTC. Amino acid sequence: CAWSRGTYGYTF. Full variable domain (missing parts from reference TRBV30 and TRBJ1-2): SQTIHQWPATLVQPVGSPLSLECTVEGTSNPNLYWYRQAAGRGLQLLFYSVGIGQISSEVPQNLSASRPQDRQFILSSKKLLLSDSGFYLCAWSRGTYGYTFGSGTRLTVV.

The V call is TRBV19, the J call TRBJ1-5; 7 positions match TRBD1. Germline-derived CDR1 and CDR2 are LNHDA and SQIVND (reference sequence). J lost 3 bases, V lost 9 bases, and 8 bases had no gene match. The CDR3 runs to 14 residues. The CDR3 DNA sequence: TGTGCCAGCGCCGGGACAGTAGCCAATCAGCCCCAGCATTTT. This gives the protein CASAGTVANQPQHF.

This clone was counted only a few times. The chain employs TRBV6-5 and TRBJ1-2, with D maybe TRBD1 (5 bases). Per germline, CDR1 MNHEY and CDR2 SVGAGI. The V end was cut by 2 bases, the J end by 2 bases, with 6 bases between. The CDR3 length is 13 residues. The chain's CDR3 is CASSYAGNYGYTF. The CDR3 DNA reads TGTGCCAGCAGTTACGCAGGGAACTATGGCTACACCTTC.

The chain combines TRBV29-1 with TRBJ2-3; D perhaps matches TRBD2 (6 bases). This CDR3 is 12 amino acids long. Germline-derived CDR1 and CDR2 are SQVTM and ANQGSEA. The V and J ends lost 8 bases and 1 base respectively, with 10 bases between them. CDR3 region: CSNLAGTDTQYF. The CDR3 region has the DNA TGCAGCAACTTAGCGGGCACAGATACGCAGTATTTT.

CDR3 protein: CASSVGGLGTQYF. In DNA form, the CDR3 reads TGTGCCAGCAGTGTTGGCGGGTTGGGTACGCAGTATTTT. This chain uses TRBV2 with TRBJ2-3; a possible D gene is TRBD2 (5 bases). This CDR3 comprises 13 residues. Germline V gene lookup returns CDR1 SNHLY and CDR2 FYNNEI. V was shortened by 4 bases and J by 8 bases, with 13 bases between the two germline ends.